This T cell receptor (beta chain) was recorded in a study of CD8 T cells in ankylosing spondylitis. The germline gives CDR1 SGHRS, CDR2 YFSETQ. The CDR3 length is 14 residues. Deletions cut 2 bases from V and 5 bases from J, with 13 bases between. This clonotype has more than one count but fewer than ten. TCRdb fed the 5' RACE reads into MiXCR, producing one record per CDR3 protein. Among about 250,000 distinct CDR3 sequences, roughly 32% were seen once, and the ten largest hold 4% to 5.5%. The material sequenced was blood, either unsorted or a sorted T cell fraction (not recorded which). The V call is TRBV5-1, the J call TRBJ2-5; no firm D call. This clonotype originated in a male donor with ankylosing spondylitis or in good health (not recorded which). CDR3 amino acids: CASSLGPSGETQYF. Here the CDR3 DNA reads TGCGCCAGCAGCTTAGGCCCCTCGGGCGAGACCCAGTACTTC.